The sample holds a few counts of the clone carrying this T cell receptor beta chain. The record originates from a study of blood T cell repertoires in COVID-19. Study-level background: In each case, the material was cDNA or gDNA derived from T cells, B-cell-depleted T cells, or PBMCs.

Trimming took 2 bases from V and 6 from J, leaving 20 bases between them. In germline, CDR1 is MDHEN, CDR2 SYDVKM. The CDR3 length is 18 residues. Per the original data handling: Amplified reference gene primers provided the basis for estimating nucleated cell counts. Some clones are missing from TCRdb's copy, which holds only in-frame ones; the method was immunoSEQ multiplex PCR. V, J and clone size were drawn from that table, and D and trimming were deduced from the DNA. This table has 100,000 or so clones, approximately 89% appearing once. The V gene is TRBV28, the J gene TRBJ1-6; no clear D gene. Sequencing input: peripheral blood. The TCR was taken from a woman in her thirties with acute or convalescent COVID-19. The CDR3 sequence is CASSLRYSPGEINSPLHF. The CDR3 nucleotides are TGTGCCAGCAGTTTAAGGTATTCCCCTGGAGAAATTAATTCACCCCTCCACTTT.